The 20 T cell receptor beta chains given below trace back to one sample, sequenced in a study of blood T cells in healthy people across ages. The authors ran a second PCR of roughly 6 to 12 cycles using a sample-barcoded 5' primer and a J-beta primer mix. From the 5' RACE reads, TCRdb called clonotypes with MiXCR, one entry per CDR3 protein. The sample contains around 650,000 distinct CDR3 sequences, around 41% of which appear only once. The source material was blood. Receptor source: a man aged 80 or over in good health.

This rearrangement joins TRBV6-4 to TRBJ2-3, with D unresolved. Trimming left V 4 bases short and J 2 bases short, with 10 bases between. The CDR3 sequence is 14 residues long. Germline CDR1 and CDR2: MRHNA and SNTAGT. CDR3 sequence reads: CASSVGSNTDTQYF. The CDR3 DNA reads TGTGCCAGCAGTGTCGGATCCAACACAGATACGCAGTATTTT.

This clonotype occurred many times. CDR3 residues: CASSHENGPGGEQYF. The DNA of the CDR3 is TGTGCCAGCAGCCACGAAAACGGTCCGGGCGGGGAGCAGTACTTC. V is TRBV7-2 and J is TRBJ2-7; D possibly corresponds to TRBD2 (5 bases). The CDR3 sequence is 15 residues long. Germline CDR1 reads SGHTA; CDR2 reads FQGNSA. V lost 5 bases and J lost 7, with 21 bases in between.

Remarks on this clonotype: One end of the junction is discordant with germline, which a read error may explain. The chain uses TRBV20-1 and TRBJ1-1, with 7 nucleotides matching TRBD1. This CDR3 has 12 residues. Germline V CDR1 and CDR2: DFQATT, SNEGSKA (reference sequence). CDR3 nucleotides: TGCTGTGCTAGAGACAGGGTCACTGAAGCTTTCTTT. It yields the protein CCARDRVTEAFF.

J is TRBJ1-1 and V is TRBV5-1, with D possibly being TRBD1 (5 bases). V lost 0 bases and J 4 bases, leaving 13 bases between the germline ends. This CDR3 region has 15 residues. Germline CDR1 and CDR2: SGHRS and YFSETQ. CDR3 region: CASSLDLREGTEAFF. The CDR3 DNA sequence: TGCGCCAGCAGCTTGGATCTCAGGGAGGGCACTGAAGCTTTCTTT.

Concerning this clonotype itself: As the CDR3 is not closed by the conserved phenylalanine or tryptophan, this likely results from a read error. The V gene is TRBV6-2 or TRBV6-3, the J gene TRBJ2-7; D is undetermined. Germline V gene lookup returns CDR1 MNHEY and CDR2 SVGEGT. The CDR3 has 12 amino acids. Trimming removed 2 bases at V and 6 bases at J, with 8 bases between. CDR3 nucleotides: TGTGCCAGCAGTTACGGCAGGCTCGAGCAGTACTTA. Amino acid sequence: CASSYGRLEQYL.

Turning to this clonotype: An end of the junction differs from the germline gene, which may be a read error. The gene calls are TRBV2 and TRBJ2-5; possible D gene TRBD2, 5 bases. The DNA matches TRBJ2-7 better at its end, which makes the J call doubtful. CDR3 length: 12 amino acids. Germline lookup yields CDR1 SNHLY and CDR2 FYNNEI. The CDR3 coding sequence is TGTGCCGGCAGTGAGGGATTCAACGAGCAGTACTTC. Protein: CAGSEGFNEQYF.

V gene TRBV4-1 combines with J gene TRBJ2-3; 16 bases are shared with TRBD2. Looked up from germline, CDR1 is MGHRA and CDR2 is YSYEKL. Trimming took 3 bases from V and 4 from J; bases not matched to a gene: 4. The CDR3 contains 17 residues. The CDR3 spells CASSQDGTSGGADTQYF. CDR3 sequence (DNA): TGCGCCAGCAGCCAGGATGGGACTAGCGGGGGGGCAGATACGCAGTATTTT.

This clonotype was counted ten times or more. The chain couples TRBV4-3 to TRBJ2-7; possibly TRBD1 for D (6 bases). The CDR3 has 15 residues. CDR1 and CDR2 from the germline V gene are LGHNA and YSLEER. Trimming took off 0 bases at V and 6 bases at J, with 15 bases between the two ends. The CDR3 DNA is TGCGCCAGCAGCCAAGAAGCACAGGGAGTAGGCGAGCAGTACTTC. Protein: CASSQEAQGVGEQYF.

This sequence joins TRBV6-5 and TRBJ2-1, with D possibly TRBD2 on 6 matching bases. V dropped 2 bases and J dropped 7 bases, with 15 bases sitting between them. There are 15 residues in the CDR3. Per germline, CDR1 MNHEY and CDR2 SVGAGI. The CDR3 protein is CASSYPADYLNEQFF. The DNA of the CDR3 is TGTGCCAGCAGTTACCCCGCGGACTATCTGAATGAGCAGTTCTTC.

This clonotype was observed a handful of times. The chain has TRBV20-1 and TRBJ2-1, with TRBD2 matching over 10 bases. Judging by the DNA end, TRBJ2-7 fits better; the J call may be wrong. This CDR3 spans 16 amino acids. CDR1 and CDR2 (germline): DFQATT, SNEGSKA (reference sequence). Written as DNA, the CDR3 is TGCAGTGCTAGCAAGCGGGAGGGCCGATCTTACAATGAGCAGTACTTC. It is translated as CSASKREGRSYNEQYF.

Concerning this clonotype itself: This may be a read error: a much more frequent sequence differs by one nucleotide. This chain's CDR3 is CSATSGVDMQYF. The CDR3 bases are TGCAGCGCCACTAGCGGAGTAGATATGCAGTATTTT. The rearrangement links TRBV29-1 to TRBJ2-3; 8 bases are shared with TRBD2. CDR1 SQVTM and CDR2 ANQGSEA come from the germline V gene. The CDR3 spans 12 residues.

The table lists this clonotype with many counts. CDR3 bases: TGTGCCAGCAGCTTGATCTACGGGGGTGAGCAGTTCTTC. Protein: CASSLIYGGEQFF. The chain joins TRBV5-4 to TRBJ2-1; TRBD2 might be the D (6 bases). Germline CDR1 SGHNT, CDR2 YYREEE (reference sequence). The CDR3 is 13 amino acids. Trimming pared 1 base from V and 9 bases from J, leaving 11 bases between. Variable domain in full (rest from reference TRBV5-4 and TRBJ2-1): ETGVTQSPTHLIKTRGQQVTLRCSSQSGHNTVSWYQQALGQGPQFIFQYYREEENGRGNFPPRFSGLQFPNYSSELNVNALELDDSALYLCASSLIYGGEQFFGPGTRLTVL.

The CDR3 protein is CSAPLTGAYEQYF. CDR3 sequence (DNA): TGCAGTGCCCCACTGACAGGGGCCTACGAGCAGTACTTC. V is TRBV20-1 and J is TRBJ2-7, with 8 bases matching TRBD1. With V trimmed by 6 bases and J by 2 bases, 6 bases remained unmatched. CDR1 and CDR2 (germline): DFQATT, SNEGSKA (reference sequence). CDR3 length: 13 residues.

The V and J genes are TRBV7-2 and TRBJ1-1; D is unclear. Germline CDR1 reads SGHTA; CDR2 reads FQGNSA. The V end lost 1 base, the J end lost 1 base, and 7 bases lay between the germline ends. The CDR3 is 14 residues long. The CDR3 loop reads CASSLETANTEAFF. The CDR3, as DNA: TGTGCCAGCAGCTTAGAAACAGCGAACACTGAAGCTTTCTTT.

The V and J genes are TRBV7-2 and TRBJ2-2; no clear D. This CDR3 has 14 residues. Germline V CDR1 and CDR2: SGHTA, FQGNSA. V lost 5 bases to trimming and J lost 0 bases, with 7 bases between them. This chain's CDR3 is CASSPPPNTGELFF. CDR3 DNA: TGTGCCAGCAGCCCGCCTCCGAACACCGGGGAGCTGTTTTTT.

There are a few counts of this clonotype. This sequence joins TRBV7-2 and TRBJ2-7; possibly TRBD1 for D (6 bases). The length of the CDR3 is 14 residues. The V gene lost 1 base and the J gene lost 4 bases, with 11 bases spanning the gap. Germline V gene sequence: CDR1 SGHTA, CDR2 FQGNSA. CDR3: CASSLEGHLYEQYF. The CDR3 coding sequence is TGTGCCAGCAGCTTAGAGGGACACTTATACGAGCAGTACTTC.

This clonotype showed up just a few times. The chain uses TRBV6-2 or TRBV6-3 and TRBJ2-3, with 8 bases matching TRBD2. The V gene end was trimmed by 0 bases and the J gene end by 2 bases; junction bases not matched to a gene: 4. The CDR3 covers 16 residues. Looked up from germline, CDR1 is MNHEY and CDR2 is SVGEGT. CDR3 bases: TGTGCCAGCAGTTACTCGACTAGCGCCTACACAGATACGCAGTATTTT. This codes for CASSYSTSAYTDTQYF.

This sequence joins TRBV6-5 and TRBJ2-3; 9 bases map to TRBD2. The CDR3 sequence is 16 residues long. Trimming removed 0 bases from V and 4 bases from J; junction bases left unmatched: 5. The germline V gene has CDR1 MNHEY and CDR2 SVGAGI. The CDR3 nucleotides read TGTGCCAGCAGTTACTCAGCGGGGGGACTCTCAGATACGCAGTATTTT. Protein sequence: CASSYSAGGLSDTQYF.

This chain joins TRBV20-1 and TRBJ2-1; D is perhaps TRBD2 (6 bases). The length of the CDR3 is 14 residues. Germline CDR1 reads DFQATT; CDR2 reads SNEGSKA (reference sequence). The V gene lost 3 bases and the J gene lost 0 bases, with 9 bases spanning the gap. CDR3: CSASRGGSYNEQFF. The CDR3 nucleotides are TGCAGTGCTAGTAGGGGAGGCTCCTACAATGAGCAGTTCTTC.

This clonotype has just a few counts. One junction end disagrees with the germline gene, perhaps due to a read error. The chain employs TRBV7-2 and TRBJ2-6; no definite D call. This CDR3 comprises 13 residues. Looked up from germline, CDR1 is SGHTA and CDR2 is FQGNSA. CDR3 coding DNA: TGTGCCAGCTCCGACTCTGTGGCCAACGTCCTGACTTTC. Its translation: CASSDSVANVLTF.